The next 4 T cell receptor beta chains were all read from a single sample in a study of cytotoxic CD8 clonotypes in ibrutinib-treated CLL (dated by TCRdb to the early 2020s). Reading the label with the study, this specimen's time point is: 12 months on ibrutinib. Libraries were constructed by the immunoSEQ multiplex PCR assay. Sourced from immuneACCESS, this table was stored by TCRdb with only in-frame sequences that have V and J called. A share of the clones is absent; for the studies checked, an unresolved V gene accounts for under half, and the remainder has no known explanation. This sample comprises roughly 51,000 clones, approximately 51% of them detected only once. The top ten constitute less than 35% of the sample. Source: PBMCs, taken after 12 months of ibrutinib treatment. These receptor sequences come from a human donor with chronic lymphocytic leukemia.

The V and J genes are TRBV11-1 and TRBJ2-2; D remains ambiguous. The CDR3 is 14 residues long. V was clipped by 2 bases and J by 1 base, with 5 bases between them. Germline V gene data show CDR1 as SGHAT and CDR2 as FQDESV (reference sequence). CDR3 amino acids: CASSLSRNTGELFF. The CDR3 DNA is TGTGCCAGCAGCTTAAGTAGGAACACCGGGGAGCTGTTTTTT.

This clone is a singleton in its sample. The DNA of the CDR3 is TGCAGCCCTCGACTGTCTGAGGCCCAGTACTTC. Amino acid sequence: CSPRLSEAQYF. The chain joins TRBV29-1 to TRBJ2-5; D unclear. The germline V gene encodes CDR1 SQVTM and CDR2 ANQGSEA. The V end was cut by 8 bases, the J end by 9 bases, with 16 bases between. The CDR3 loop spans 11 amino acids.

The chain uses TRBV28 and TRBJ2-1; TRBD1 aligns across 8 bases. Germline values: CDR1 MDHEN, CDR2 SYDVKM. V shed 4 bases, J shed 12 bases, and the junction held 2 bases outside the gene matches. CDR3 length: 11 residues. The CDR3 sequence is CASSSGTGQFF. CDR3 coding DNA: TGTGCCAGCAGTTCTGGGACAGGGCAGTTCTTC.

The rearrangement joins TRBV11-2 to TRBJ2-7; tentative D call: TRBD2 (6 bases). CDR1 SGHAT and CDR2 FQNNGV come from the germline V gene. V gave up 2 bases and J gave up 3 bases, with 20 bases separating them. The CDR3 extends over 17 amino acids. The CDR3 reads CASSLNFIRESVYEQYF. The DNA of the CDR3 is TGTGCCAGCAGCTTAAATTTTATCCGGGAGTCCGTCTACGAGCAGTACTTC.